Following are 28 T cell receptor beta chains from one sample sequenced in a study of blood T cell repertoires in COVID-19. The repertoire was sequenced with immunoSEQ multiplex PCR; TCRdb's copy has only in-frame clones and lacks some. This repertoire shows hundreds of thousands of clones, more than 70% found once; its top ten account for about 1.9%. Material for sequencing was PBMCs or T cells enriched from blood (not recorded which). These receptors all come from a man aged 40-50 years in a cohort exposed to, infected with or recovered from COVID-19 (not recorded which).

On this clone itself: The sample contains more than one DNA sequence encoding this CDR3. The V gene is TRBV18, the J gene TRBJ2-7, with TRBD1 identical over 7 bases. V was pared by 4 bases and J by 0 bases, with 0 bases of the junction left unmatched. Germline loops: CDR1 KGHSH, CDR2 LQKENI. The CDR3 loop spans 13 amino acids. In DNA, the CDR3 is TGTGCCAGCTCACGACAGGGCTCCTACGAGCAGTACTTC. Translation: CASSRQGSYEQYF.

This chain links TRBV7-2 with TRBJ2-1, with 12 bases fitting TRBD2. This CDR3 has 14 amino acids. The V and J ends lost 3 bases and 7 bases, in that order; junction bases with no gene match: 1. CDR1 is SGHTA, CDR2 FQGNSA, per germline. DNA of the CDR3: TGTGCCAGCAGCTTTGGACTAGCGGGGAATGAGCAGTTCTTC. Residues: CASSFGLAGNEQFF.

The chain combines TRBV5-5 with TRBJ2-3; 7 bases are shared with TRBD1. This CDR3 contains 17 residues. Germline loops: CDR1 SGHKS, CDR2 YYEKEE (reference sequence). V lost 0 bases, J lost 2 bases, and 9 bases stayed unmatched. The CDR3 protein is CASSLVGPGQSTDTQYF. CDR3 nucleotides: TGTGCCAGCAGCTTGGTAGGTCCGGGACAGTCCACAGATACGCAGTATTTT.

The chain employs TRBV11-2 and TRBJ2-1; 11 bases are shared with TRBD2. CDR3 length: 19 residues. The germline gives CDR1 SGHAT, CDR2 FQNNGV. The V gene end was trimmed by 3 bases and the J gene end by 5 bases; junction bases not matched to a gene: 15. In DNA, the CDR3 is TGTGCCAGCAGCTTCCCCGGTAGCGGGAGGGCCAAGGCTGACAATGAGCAGTTCTTC. Its translation is CASSFPGSGRAKADNEQFF.

In DNA form, the CDR3 reads TGTGCCAGCAGACCCGACAGGGGGCAGACTGAAGCTTTCTTT. It translates to CASRPDRGQTEAFF. This rearrangement joins TRBV6-5 to TRBJ1-1; 10 nucleotides line up with TRBD1. Per the germline V gene, CDR1 is MNHEY and CDR2 is SVGAGI. The CDR3 runs 14 residues. The V gene end was trimmed by 6 bases and the J gene end by 5 bases; junction bases not matched to a gene: 6.

The chain uses TRBV28 and TRBJ1-2, with 8 nucleotides matching TRBD1. After removal of 6 bases from V and 7 bases from J, the junction contained 10 bases not matched to a gene. CDR1 MDHEN and CDR2 SYDVKM come from the germline V gene. This CDR3 contains 14 residues. This CDR3 is CASRKSGTGSGYTF. The CDR3 coding sequence is TGTGCCAGCAGGAAATCCGGGACAGGTAGTGGCTACACCTTC.

This clone turned up a few times. V gene TRBV6-1 combines with J gene TRBJ2-3; 10 nucleotides line up with TRBD1. Germline assignment: CDR1 MNHNS and CDR2 SASEGT. This CDR3 region has 17 residues. Trimming took 2 bases from V and 4 from J; bases not matched to a gene: 9. CDR3 DNA: TGTGCCAGCAGTGAAAGGATCGGGGACAGGGGCGCAGATACGCAGTATTTT. This sequence encodes CASSERIGDRGADTQYF.

The genes are TRBV9 and TRBJ2-5, with 12 bases lining up with TRBD2. Germline values: CDR1 SGDLS, CDR2 YYNGEE. Losses at the gene ends were 1 base for V and 5 bases for J; bases not matched to a gene: 9. The CDR3 runs to 17 residues. This CDR3 reads CASSVRLAGARRETQYF. CDR3 DNA sequence: TGTGCCAGCAGCGTAAGACTAGCGGGAGCACGTAGGGAGACCCAGTACTTC. Together with reference TRBV9 and TRBJ2-5, the CDR3 gives the full variable domain: DSGVTQTPKHLITATGQRVTLRCSPRSGDLSVYWYQQSLDQGLQFLIQYYNGEERAKGNILERFSAQQFPDLHSELNLSSLELGDSALYFCASSVRLAGARRETQYFGPGTRLLVL.

The sample holds one count of this clone. This chain links TRBV9 with TRBJ2-1; 9 nucleotides match TRBD2. Germline V lookup: CDR1 SGDLS, CDR2 YYNGEE. There are 17 residues in the CDR3. Trimming at V came to 3 bases and at J to 5 bases, leaving 12 bases not matched to a gene. CDR3 coding DNA: TGTGCCAGCAGCGAGAAGGGTAACGCGGGAGGGAACAATGAGCAGTTCTTC. Translated, it gives CASSEKGNAGGNNEQFF.

The CDR3 coding sequence is TGTGCCAGCAGCTTGTCAGGGAACTATGGCTACACCTTC. It yields the protein CASSLSGNYGYTF. J is TRBJ1-2 and V is TRBV5-5, with a possible D match to TRBD1 (5 bases). CDR1 and CDR2 (germline): SGHKS, YYEKEE (reference sequence). The germline V and J ends were trimmed by 1 base and 2 bases, with 6 bases remaining between them. The CDR3 sequence is 13 residues long. Full variable domain (remainder filled in from reference TRBV5-5 and TRBJ1-2): DAGVTQSPTHLIKTRGQQVTLRCSPISGHKSVSWYQQVLGQGPQFIFQYYEKEERGRGNFPDRFSARQFPNYSSELNVNALLLGDSALYLCASSLSGNYGYTFGSGTRLTVV.

The gene calls are TRBV6-5 and TRBJ1-2; 9 bases fit TRBD1. Losses at the gene ends were 5 bases for V and 8 bases for J; bases not matched to a gene: 6. Germline-derived CDR1 and CDR2 are MNHEY and SVGAGI. This CDR3 has 13 residues. The CDR3 region is CASSHRGRNGYTF. The CDR3 DNA reads TGTGCCAGCAGTCACAGGGGGCGAAACGGCTACACCTTC.

V is TRBV2 and J is TRBJ2-7; the match to TRBD2 covers 7 bases. Germline values: CDR1 SNHLY, CDR2 FYNNEI. This CDR3 is 14 amino acids long. J was trimmed by 5 bases and V by 6 bases; bases with no gene match: 10. The chain's CDR3 is CASRGRVIVNEQYF. As DNA, the CDR3 is TGTGCCAGCAGGGGGAGGGTTATTGTGAACGAGCAGTACTTC.

V usage is TRBV28 and J usage is TRBJ2-5; TRBD2 matches at 8 bases. V shed 1 base and J 4 bases; nucleotides not matched to a gene: 5. This CDR3 has 15 residues. Germline values: CDR1 MDHEN, CDR2 SYDVKM. The CDR3, as DNA: TGTGCCAGCAGTTTATATCGGCTAGCGGGAGAGACCCAGTACTTC. Its translation: CASSLYRLAGETQYF.

This clone was seen just once. V is TRBV27 and J is TRBJ1-1; 8 positions match TRBD1. Germline CDR1 MNHEY, CDR2 SMNVEV (reference sequence). V lost 2 bases, J lost 7 bases, and 0 bases stayed unmatched. There are 12 residues in the CDR3. The DNA of the CDR3 is TGTGCCAGCAGTTTAGGGACAGGTGAAGCTTTCTTT. Translation gives CASSLGTGEAFF.

CDR3 loop: CASSLDGQTNQPQHF. The CDR3 DNA follows: TGCGCCAGCAGCTTGGACGGACAAACCAATCAGCCCCAGCATTTT. The chain recombines TRBV5-1 with TRBJ1-5; D possibly corresponds to TRBD1 (5 bases). Trimming left V 0 bases short and J 3 bases short, with 10 bases between. This CDR3 has 15 residues. Germline values: CDR1 SGHRS, CDR2 YFSETQ.

The V and J genes are TRBV28 and TRBJ1-5, with 9 bases identical to TRBD1. V dropped 4 bases and J dropped 10; count of bases not matched to a gene: 11. This CDR3 has 15 residues. Germline CDR1 and CDR2: MDHEN and SYDVKM. CDR3 region: CASSSGTGPIGPQHF. The CDR3 DNA follows: TGTGCCAGCAGTTCCGGGACAGGGCCGATCGGCCCCCAGCATTTT. The complete variable domain, with remaining parts taken from reference TRBV28 and TRBJ1-5, reads DVKVTQSSRYLVKRTGEKVFLECVQDMDHENMFWYRQDPGLGLRLIYFSYDVKMKEKGDIPEGYSVSREKKERFSLILESASTNQTSMYLCASSSGTGPIGPQHFGDGTRLSIL.

This chain uses TRBV19 with TRBJ2-3; 10 bases line up with TRBD2. CDR3 length: 15 residues. V dropped 5 bases and J dropped 4; count of bases not matched to a gene: 6. Germline V gene sequence: CDR1 LNHDA, CDR2 SQIVND (reference sequence). This chain's CDR3 is CASSRTSGNSDTQYF. CDR3 sequence (DNA): TGTGCCAGTAGTCGCACTAGCGGGAATTCAGATACGCAGTATTTT.

The rearrangement links TRBV18 to TRBJ1-1; D not certain. Germline-derived CDR1 and CDR2 are KGHSH and LQKENI. The CDR3 length is 13 residues. V was trimmed by 6 bases and J by 1 base, leaving 9 bases between them. The CDR3 coding sequence is TGTGCCAGCTCCCCAGGCCCGAACACTGAAGCTTTCTTT. Its translation: CASSPGPNTEAFF.

The chain combines TRBV18 with TRBJ2-7, with 7 bases identical to TRBD1. This CDR3 spans 16 amino acids. In germline, CDR1 is KGHSH, CDR2 LQKENI. Unmatched junction bases numbered 9, after V lost 1 base and J lost 3 bases. The CDR3 loop is CASSPLAGGSVYEQYF. CDR3 DNA: TGTGCCAGCTCACCACTCGCAGGGGGTTCGGTCTACGAGCAGTACTTC.

The chain uses TRBV27 and TRBJ2-1, with D perhaps TRBD1 (6 bases). Trimming took off 5 bases at V and 5 bases at J, with 16 bases between the two ends. There are 15 residues in the CDR3. Germline V gene lookup returns CDR1 MNHEY and CDR2 SMNVEV (reference sequence). This CDR3 is CASSVYREKDNEQFF. The CDR3 DNA reads TGTGCCAGCAGTGTATACAGGGAGAAGGACAATGAGCAGTTCTTC.

The gene calls are TRBV30 and TRBJ2-1; 9 nucleotides line up with TRBD2. Trimming removed 1 base from V and 7 bases from J; junction bases left unmatched: 11. The CDR3 is 16 amino acids. Germline CDR1 is GTSNPN and CDR2 is SVGIG (reference sequence). The CDR3: CAWSDPRASGANEQFF. The CDR3, as DNA: TGTGCCTGGAGTGACCCCCGGGCTAGCGGGGCTAATGAGCAGTTCTTC.

The chain employs TRBV21-1 and TRBJ2-3; TRBD2, the table's D call, lacks a check against the DNA. TRBV21-1 corresponds to a pseudogene. This CDR3 is built from 19 residues. The CDR3 DNA reads as TGTGCCAGCAGCCCAAGGTTGGGTAGCGGGAGTTTAGAGGCAGATACGCAGTATTTT. It codes for CASSPRLGSGSLEADTQYF.

V usage is TRBV28 and J usage is TRBJ1-4; no definite D call. CDR3 length: 14 amino acids. Trimming cost V 6 bases and J 10 bases, with 18 bases left between them. Germline V gives CDR1 MDHEN, CDR2 SYDVKM. CDR3 DNA sequence: TGTGCCAGCAGACCGGGTCCTCTCGGTGGAAAACTGTTTTTT. Its protein is CASRPGPLGGKLFF.

This clone was picked up one time. This rearrangement joins TRBV5-1 to TRBJ1-5; D remains ambiguous. V shed 4 bases and J shed 4 bases, with 12 bases lying between them. Germline V gene sequence: CDR1 SGHRS, CDR2 YFSETQ. The CDR3 totals 14 residues. This CDR3 is CASSQGGGNQPQHF. The CDR3 DNA sequence: TGCGCCAGCAGCCAAGGTGGCGGTAATCAGCCCCAGCATTTT.

The chain joins TRBV11-2 to TRBJ2-7; the D gene is possibly TRBD1 (6 bases). Germline V CDR1 and CDR2: SGHAT, FQNNGV. CDR3 length: 17 amino acids. Trimming stripped 5 bases from V and 5 bases from J, with 25 bases between. The CDR3 region has the DNA TGTGCCAGCAGCGTGGGACACGCTGGAAGAGGGGCGGACGAGCAGTACTTC. It encodes CASSVGHAGRGADEQYF. The full variable domain, in which reference TRBV11-2 and TRBJ2-7 provide the parts outside the CDR3, is EAGVAQSPRYKIIEKRQSVAFWCNPISGHATLYWYQQILGQGPKLLIQFQNNGVVDDSQLPKDRFSAERLKGVDSTLKIQPAKLEDSAVYLCASSVGHAGRGADEQYFGPGTRLTVT.

There are a few counts of this clone. This sequence joins TRBV5-1 and TRBJ2-3; tentatively, D is TRBD2 (6 bases). The CDR3 sequence is 14 residues long. Trimming cost V 7 bases and J 5 bases, with 17 bases left between them. Germline CDR1 is SGHRS and CDR2 is YFSETQ. Written as DNA, the CDR3 is TGCGCCAGCGCCGCGGGGCAGGGCAAAGATACGCAGTATTTT. As protein: CASAAGQGKDTQYF.

The rearrangement links TRBV7-9 to TRBJ2-1, with D maybe TRBD1 (5 bases). Per the germline V gene, CDR1 is SEHNR and CDR2 is FQNEAQ (reference sequence). The germline V and J ends were trimmed by 0 bases and 3 bases, with 6 bases remaining between them. The CDR3 loop spans 14 amino acids. DNA for the CDR3: TGTGCCAGCAGCTTAGCGGACATCTACAATGAGCAGTTCTTC. Translated, it gives CASSLADIYNEQFF.

V and J are TRBV4-1 and TRBJ2-3; no definite D call. The V end was cut by 0 bases, the J end by 6 bases, with 4 bases between. The CDR3 covers 12 residues. The germline gives CDR1 MGHRA, CDR2 YSYEKL. Here the CDR3 reads CASSQERDTQYF. The CDR3 DNA reads as TGCGCCAGCAGCCAAGAGCGGGATACGCAGTATTTT.